The 17 T cell receptor beta chains reported below all come from one sample, sequenced in a study of cytotoxic CD8 clonotypes in ibrutinib-treated CLL. TCRdb's copy holds only in-frame clones and misses some; the assay was immunoSEQ multiplex PCR. The sample consists of 100,000 or so clones, 55% to 75% of them appearing once. The input for sequencing was PBMCs, taken after 24 months of ibrutinib treatment. The receptor set was obtained from a human donor with chronic lymphocytic leukemia.

This clone was counted a few times. This chain connects TRBV2 to TRBJ1-3, with a possible D match to TRBD1 (6 bases). Germline V lookup: CDR1 SNHLY, CDR2 FYNNEI. The CDR3 is 13 amino acids. V was trimmed by 9 bases and J by 1 base, leaving 10 bases between them. In nucleotides, the CDR3 is TGTGCCAGAAAACAGGGTTCTGGAAACACCATATATTTT. Amino acids: CARKQGSGNTIYF.

This chain connects TRBV6-1 to TRBJ1-5; 9 bases are shared with TRBD1. CDR1 and CDR2 from the germline V gene are MNHNS and SASEGT. The CDR3 runs to 15 residues. Losses at the gene ends were 2 bases for V and 4 bases for J; bases not matched to a gene: 3. The CDR3 DNA sequence: TGTGCCAGCAGTGAATGGGGGACAGGGAATCAGCCCCAGCATTTT. Protein product: CASSEWGTGNQPQHF.

The rearrangement uses TRBV7-9 and TRBJ1-6; D not resolved. In germline, CDR1 is SEHNR, CDR2 FQNEAQ (reference sequence). Trimming removed 2 bases at V and 14 bases at J, with 7 bases between. This CDR3 is built from 11 residues. The CDR3 DNA reads as TGTGCCAGCAGCTTATTCGACGCCCTCCACTTT. Translating gives CASSLFDALHF.

The rearrangement joins TRBV4-1 to TRBJ2-6; D not certain. The CDR3 extends over 15 amino acids. V was shortened by 7 bases and J by 0 bases, with 10 bases between the two germline ends. Germline loops: CDR1 MGHRA, CDR2 YSYEKL. Here the CDR3 reads CASMWASSGANVLTF. In DNA form, the CDR3 reads TGCGCCAGCATGTGGGCGAGCTCTGGGGCCAACGTCCTGACTTTC.

There are a few counts of this clone. V is TRBV5-1 and J is TRBJ1-6; a possible D gene is TRBD1 (5 bases). This CDR3 has 14 amino acids. The V end lost 4 bases, the J end lost 7 bases, and 12 bases lay between the germline ends. Germline V lookup: CDR1 SGHRS, CDR2 YFSETQ. CDR3 amino acids: CASSPGLGNSPLHF. CDR3 DNA sequence: TGCGCCAGCAGCCCGGGACTCGGGAATTCACCCCTCCACTTT.

This chain links TRBV5-1 with TRBJ2-5; 14 bases line up with TRBD2. The CDR3 extends over 17 amino acids. CDR1 is SGHRS and CDR2 is YFSETQ in the germline V gene. Trimming at V came to 1 base and at J to 1 base, leaving 3 bases not matched to a gene. The CDR3 DNA reads TGCGCCAGCAGCTTGACAGGACTAGCGGGGGGCCAAGAGACCCAGTACTTC. Its protein is CASSLTGLAGGQETQYF.

V gene TRBV19 combines with J gene TRBJ2-3, with D hard to call. The germline V gene encodes CDR1 LNHDA and CDR2 SQIVND (reference sequence). The CDR3 spans 15 residues. Trimming left V 4 bases short and J 9 bases short, with 20 bases between. This chain's CDR3 is CASSSWALRVPTQYF. In DNA, the CDR3 is TGTGCCAGTAGTAGTTGGGCCTTAAGAGTGCCCACGCAGTATTTT.

This chain uses TRBV19 with TRBJ2-2; a weak D match, TRBD2 (5 bases). Deletions cut 6 bases from V and 5 bases from J, with 13 bases between. This CDR3 comprises 14 residues. From germline, CDR1 is LNHDA and CDR2 SQIVND (reference sequence). CDR3 residues: CASRPDRGTGELFF. The CDR3 nucleotides are TGTGCCAGTAGGCCCGACCGGGGAACCGGGGAGCTGTTTTTT.

The chain carries TRBV9 and TRBJ1-4; 7 positions agree with TRBD1. This CDR3 contains 15 residues. The germline gives CDR1 SGDLS, CDR2 YYNGEE. Unmatched junction bases numbered 11, after V lost 4 bases and J lost 8 bases. This CDR3 is CASSTQTGIQEKLFF. The CDR3 DNA reads as TGTGCCAGCAGCACCCAGACAGGGATACAGGAAAAACTGTTTTTT.

This rearrangement joins TRBV9 to TRBJ2-7; D is possibly TRBD2 (5 bases). Germline values: CDR1 SGDLS, CDR2 YYNGEE. Between the trimmed V and J ends, which lost 5 bases and 0 bases, there was a span of 9 bases. The CDR3 spans 13 residues. CDR3 protein: CASRGASSYEQYF. In nucleotides, the CDR3 is TGTGCCAGCAGGGGAGCGAGCTCCTACGAGCAGTACTTC.

V and J are TRBV15 and TRBJ2-7; D might be TRBD2 (7 bases). Per the germline V gene, CDR1 is LNHNV and CDR2 is YYDKDF (reference sequence). The length of the CDR3 is 14 residues. Trimming shortened V by 5 bases and J by 3 bases, and 14 bases separated the two germline ends. The CDR3: CATSRGVGGYEQYF. Here the CDR3 DNA reads TGTGCCACCAGCCGGGGGGTAGGGGGCTACGAGCAGTACTTC.

This clone appeared a single time. This chain joins TRBV6-6 and TRBJ2-7, with D possibly being TRBD1 or TRBD2 (5 bases each). CDR1 and CDR2 from the germline V gene are MNHNY and SVGAGI (reference sequence). The V end was cut by 4 bases, the J end by 3 bases, with 10 bases between. This CDR3 is 13 amino acids long. CDR3 bases: TGTGCCAGCAGTTTCGGGGCCTACTACGAGCAGTACTTC. It is translated as CASSFGAYYEQYF.

This chain uses TRBV19 with TRBJ1-2; the match to TRBD1 covers 9 bases. Trimming at V came to 5 bases and at J to 8 bases, leaving 6 bases not matched to a gene. The CDR3 sequence is 13 residues long. Looked up from germline, CDR1 is LNHDA and CDR2 is SQIVND (reference sequence). The CDR3 DNA sequence: TGTGCCAGTAGTCTTGACAGGGGGAACGGCTACACCTTC. Its protein product is CASSLDRGNGYTF.

V and J are TRBV29-1 and TRBJ2-2, with TRBD1 as a possible D gene (5 bases). Germline CDR1 is SQVTM and CDR2 is ANQGSEA. The CDR3 covers 14 residues. Trimming pared 5 bases from V and 2 bases from J, leaving 12 bases between. CDR3 nucleotides: TGCAGCGTTCAGGGCGGTCAAAACACCGGGGAGCTGTTTTTT. It codes for CSVQGGQNTGELFF.

This clone has only a few counts. V gene TRBV25-1 combines with J gene TRBJ2-2; a weak D match, TRBD1 (5 bases). CDR3 size: 15 residues. CDR1 and CDR2 from the germline V gene are MGHDK and SYGVNS. V was pared by 6 bases and J by 1 base, with 12 bases between. The CDR3 sequence is CASSPNRGNTGELFF. The CDR3 DNA follows: TGTGCCAGCAGCCCTAATAGGGGGAACACCGGGGAGCTGTTTTTT.

This chain joins TRBV7-9 and TRBJ1-5; D call uncertain. V was clipped by 5 bases and J by 2 bases, with 13 bases between them. CDR3 length: 15 amino acids. From germline, CDR1 is SEHNR and CDR2 FQNEAQ (reference sequence). CDR3 protein: CASSTGLGGNQPQHF. The CDR3 DNA reads as TGTGCCAGCAGCACTGGATTGGGTGGCAATCAGCCCCAGCATTTT.

This chain uses TRBV5-1 with TRBJ1-6; weak D call: TRBD1 (5 bases). The germline V gene has CDR1 SGHRS and CDR2 YFSETQ. With 0 bases removed from V and 5 bases from J, the gap between germline ends came to 9 bases. The CDR3 runs to 15 residues. The CDR3 region is CASSLDEGNNSPLHF. DNA of the CDR3: TGCGCCAGCAGCTTGGATGAGGGGAATAATTCACCCCTCCACTTT.